This TCR beta chain is from a study of T-cell reconstitution after alpha-beta-depleted transplantation in children. The study, taken as a whole, reports: After transplant, high TCRbeta diversity at day 60 in some patients arose from surviving recipient T cells and thymic progenitors. As was reported, about two months after transplant, alpha-beta T cells came from several hundred expanded graft clones. Once a year had passed after transplant, T-cell counts and diversity came mostly from newly produced T cells.

This sample's TCRbeta library carried unique molecular identifier barcodes. TCRdb recomputed calls from the PCR reads with MiXCR, one row per CDR3 protein. There are around 700,000 distinct CDR3 sequences in the sample; about an eighth occur only once, and 0.75% to 0.85% lies in the top ten. As regards this clonotype: The antigen is undetermined.

This sequence originates from a girl aged 2 to 9 with congenital amegakaryocytic thrombocytopenia, due to receive a stem cell transplant. The input for sequencing was PBMCs, taken before TCRalphabeta/CD19-depleted stem cell transplant.

The CDR3 loop reads CASSLRTSGRAVEQFF. CDR3 DNA sequence: TGCGCCAGCAGCTTGAGGACTAGCGGGAGGGCCGTTGAGCAGTTCTTC. The chain combines TRBV5-1 with TRBJ2-1; TRBD2 agrees at 15 bases. The CDR3 totals 16 residues. CDR1 SGHRS and CDR2 YFSETQ come from the germline V gene. V shed 1 base and J 9 bases; nucleotides not matched to a gene: 5.